The rows below give T cell receptor beta chains drawn from one sample of a study of T cell repertoires in cytomegalovirus infection. In TCRdb, the reads were re-called with MiXCR into one record per CDR3 protein. The sample yields 150,000 or so distinct CDR3 sequences, less than 25% seen once. These receptors lack a known antigen. This specimen was CD8+ T cells from cultured PBMCs, taken from culture after CMV antigen stimulation. These receptors all stem from a human donor in good health (CMV status not recorded). Some clones in this sample may be carry-over from other donors' samples. Each CDR3 is given with its conserved first and last residue. The order of the fields is clone size, CDR3 length, J gene, V gene, D gene, CDR3 protein, CDR3 DNA. D genes are given only for firm matches. Rows give clone size only sometimes, using once, few, many, or a class for an expanded clone.

clone_size: NA
cdr3_length: 14
j_call: TRBJ1-6
v_call: TRBV4-1
d_call: NA
cdr3_aa: CASSPNLGVLALHF
cdr3_nt: TGCGCCAGCAGCCCGAATCTAGGGGTTCTGGCCCTCCACTTT

clone_size: NA
cdr3_length: 13
j_call: TRBJ1-1
v_call: TRBV7-2
d_call: TRBD1
cdr3_aa: CASSPGQGVIAFF
cdr3_nt: TGTGCCAGCAGCCCCGGACAGGGAGTAATAGCTTTCTTT

clone_size: NA
cdr3_length: 15
j_call: TRBJ2-3
v_call: TRBV5-4
d_call: NA
cdr3_aa: CASSLWGGPPGTQYF
cdr3_nt: TGTGCCAGCAGCCTTTGGGGGGGCCCCCCGGGGACGCAGTATTTT

clone_size: NA
cdr3_length: 13
j_call: TRBJ2-7
v_call: TRBV2
d_call: NA
cdr3_aa: CASSEGAAYEQYF
cdr3_nt: TGTGCCAGCAGTGAGGGAGCCGCCTACGAGCAGTACTTC

clone_size: few
cdr3_length: 14
j_call: TRBJ1-1
v_call: TRBV7-9
d_call: NA
cdr3_aa: CASSPRYGNTEAFF
cdr3_nt: TGTGCCAGCAGCCCCCGCTATGGGAACACTGAAGCTTTCTTT

clone_size: NA
cdr3_length: 15
j_call: TRBJ1-4
v_call: TRBV4-1
d_call: NA
cdr3_aa: CASSRAGTTNEKLFF
cdr3_nt: TGCGCCAGCAGCCGGGCAGGGACAACTAATGAAAAACTGTTTTTT

clone_size: NA
cdr3_length: 15
j_call: TRBJ2-7
v_call: TRBV2
d_call: NA
cdr3_aa: CASIRRGKEAYEQYF
cdr3_nt: TGTGCCAGCATCCGGAGGGGTAAGGAGGCCTACGAGCAGTACTTC

clone_size: NA
cdr3_length: 14
j_call: TRBJ2-7
v_call: TRBV12-3/TRBV12-4
d_call: TRBD1
cdr3_aa: CASSAGTGIHEQYF
cdr3_nt: TGTGCCAGCAGTGCCGGGACAGGGATTCACGAGCAGTACTTC

clone_size: few
cdr3_length: 15
j_call: TRBJ2-5
v_call: TRBV6-5
d_call: TRBD1
cdr3_aa: CASSAGQGLGETQYF
cdr3_nt: TGTGCCAGCAGTGCCGGACAGGGTTTGGGGGAGACCCAGTACTTC

clone_size: NA
cdr3_length: 14
j_call: TRBJ1-4
v_call: TRBV12-3/TRBV12-4
d_call: TRBD1
cdr3_aa: CASRPGQDFEKLFF
cdr3_nt: TGTGCCAGCAGACCGGGACAGGATTTTGAAAAACTGTTTTTT

clone_size: few
cdr3_length: 13
j_call: TRBJ2-1
v_call: TRBV24-1
d_call: NA
cdr3_aa: CATSDFGGNEQFF
cdr3_nt: TGTGCCACCAGTGATTTCGGCGGAAATGAGCAGTTCTTC

clone_size: once
cdr3_length: 14
j_call: TRBJ2-3
v_call: TRBV12-3/TRBV12-4
d_call: TRBD1
cdr3_aa: CASSWTGRADTQYF
cdr3_nt: TGTGCCAGCAGTTGGACAGGGAGAGCAGATACGCAGTATTTT

clone_size: NA
cdr3_length: 17
j_call: TRBJ2-7
v_call: TRBV12-3/TRBV12-4
d_call: TRBD1
cdr3_aa: CASSLAVGQGGTYEQYF
cdr3_nt: TGTGCCAGCAGTTTAGCGGTAGGACAGGGAGGCACCTACGAGCAGTACTTC

clone_size: NA
cdr3_length: 15
j_call: TRBJ1-4
v_call: TRBV7-2
d_call: NA
cdr3_aa: CASSLDALTNEKLFF
cdr3_nt: TGTGCCAGCAGCTTAGATGCGTTGACTAATGAAAAACTGTTTTTT

clone_size: NA
cdr3_length: 13
j_call: TRBJ1-5
v_call: TRBV11-2
d_call: NA
cdr3_aa: CASSLELQQPQHF
cdr3_nt: TGTGCCAGCAGCTTAGAATTGCAACAGCCCCAGCATTTT

clone_size: few
cdr3_length: 15
j_call: TRBJ1-2
v_call: TRBV2
d_call: TRBD1
cdr3_aa: CASSERDRPNYGYTF
cdr3_nt: TGTGCCAGCAGTGAGAGGGACAGGCCTAACTATGGCTACACCTTC

clone_size: NA
cdr3_length: 10
j_call: TRBJ2-7
v_call: TRBV12-5
d_call: NA
cdr3_aa: CASGSYEQYF
cdr3_nt: TGTGCTAGTGGTTCGTACGAGCAGTACTTC

clone_size: many
cdr3_length: 14
j_call: TRBJ2-7
v_call: TRBV7-6
d_call: NA
cdr3_aa: CASSSGGISYEQYF
cdr3_nt: TGTGCCAGCAGCTCCGGGGGCATCTCCTACGAGCAGTACTTC

clone_size: NA
cdr3_length: 17
j_call: TRBJ2-1
v_call: TRBV6-1
d_call: NA
cdr3_aa: CASSDLGQPYSYNEQFF
cdr3_nt: TGTGCCAGCAGTGACTTAGGACAGCCTTACTCCTACAATGAGCAGTTCTTC

clone_size: few
cdr3_length: 14
j_call: TRBJ1-5
v_call: TRBV27
d_call: NA
cdr3_aa: CASSLWAYNQPQHF
cdr3_nt: TGTGCCAGCAGTTTGTGGGCTTACAATCAGCCCCAGCATTTT

clone_size: NA
cdr3_length: 16
j_call: TRBJ2-7
v_call: TRBV12-3/TRBV12-4
d_call: TRBD1
cdr3_aa: CASSLDARGRFYEQYF
cdr3_nt: TGTGCCAGCAGTTTAGATGCCAGGGGGCGCTTCTACGAGCAGTACTTC

clone_size: few
cdr3_length: 16
j_call: TRBJ1-1
v_call: TRBV7-9
d_call: TRBD1
cdr3_aa: CASSYPPQGDNTEAFF
cdr3_nt: TGTGCCAGCAGCTACCCCCCACAGGGGGATAACACTGAAGCTTTCTTT

clone_size: NA
cdr3_length: 17
j_call: TRBJ2-3
v_call: TRBV4-1
d_call: TRBD2
cdr3_aa: CASSQDVAGGRPDTQYF
cdr3_nt: TGCGCCAGCAGCCAAGATGTAGCGGGGGGCCGCCCAGATACGCAGTATTTT

clone_size: few
cdr3_length: 12
j_call: TRBJ2-2
v_call: TRBV7-6
d_call: NA
cdr3_aa: CASSKNTGELFF
cdr3_nt: TGTGCCAGCAGCAAAAACACCGGGGAGCTGTTTTTT

clone_size: NA
cdr3_length: 17
j_call: TRBJ2-7
v_call: TRBV29-1
d_call: TRBD1
cdr3_aa: CSVLTGGRGVTAYEQYF
cdr3_nt: TGCAGCGTTCTAACAGGGGGCAGAGGTGTGACTGCCTACGAGCAGTACTTC

clone_size: NA
cdr3_length: 15
j_call: TRBJ2-1
v_call: TRBV4-2
d_call: NA
cdr3_aa: CASSQGFGLQNEQFF
cdr3_nt: TGTGCCAGCAGCCAAGGGTTCGGGTTACAGAATGAGCAGTTCTTC

clone_size: NA
cdr3_length: 12
j_call: TRBJ1-2
v_call: TRBV7-9
d_call: TRBD1
cdr3_aa: CASETGGNGYTF
cdr3_nt: TGTGCCAGTGAAACAGGGGGGAATGGCTACACCTTC

clone_size: NA
cdr3_length: 16
j_call: TRBJ1-5
v_call: TRBV4-1
d_call: TRBD1
cdr3_aa: CASSHFGQGGNQPQHF
cdr3_nt: TGCGCCAGCAGCCATTTCGGACAGGGAGGCAATCAGCCCCAGCATTTT

clone_size: few
cdr3_length: 12
j_call: TRBJ1-1
v_call: TRBV2
d_call: NA
cdr3_aa: CASSGLGISGFF
cdr3_nt: TGTGCCAGCAGTGGATTGGGTATTAGTGGTTTCTTT

clone_size: few
cdr3_length: 14
j_call: TRBJ1-2
v_call: TRBV7-8
d_call: TRBD1
cdr3_aa: CASSSGQGRYGYTF
cdr3_nt: TGTGCCAGCAGCTCTGGACAGGGCCGCTATGGCTACACCTTC

clone_size: NA
cdr3_length: 15
j_call: TRBJ2-7
v_call: TRBV13
d_call: TRBD1
cdr3_aa: CASSSPGTGSYEQYF
cdr3_nt: TGTGCCAGCAGCTCTCCCGGGACAGGGAGCTACGAGCAGTACTTC

clone_size: NA
cdr3_length: 16
j_call: TRBJ2-2
v_call: TRBV11-2
d_call: NA
cdr3_aa: CASSLDGVRGTGELFF
cdr3_nt: TGTGCCAGCAGCTTAGATGGGGTTCGGGGCACCGGGGAGCTGTTTTTT

clone_size: NA
cdr3_length: 16
j_call: TRBJ2-5
v_call: TRBV4-3
d_call: NA
cdr3_aa: CASSGGLGGVGETQYF
cdr3_nt: TGCGCCAGCAGCGGCGGACTAGGGGGTGTAGGAGAGACCCAGTACTTC

clone_size: few
cdr3_length: 13
j_call: TRBJ2-3
v_call: TRBV12-3/TRBV12-4
d_call: TRBD2
cdr3_aa: CASSFASGGQEYF
cdr3_nt: TGTGCCAGCAGTTTTGCTAGCGGGGGGCAGGAGTATTTT

clone_size: once
cdr3_length: 15
j_call: TRBJ1-4
v_call: TRBV7-6
d_call: NA
cdr3_aa: CASSLAGRRNEKLFF
cdr3_nt: TGTGCCAGCAGCTTAGCGGGCAGACGTAATGAAAAACTGTTTTTT

clone_size: few
cdr3_length: 15
j_call: TRBJ1-6
v_call: TRBV4-3
d_call: NA
cdr3_aa: CASSQGQLLNSPLHF
cdr3_nt: TGCGCCAGCAGCCAAGGCCAGCTCCTCAATTCACCCCTCCACTTT

clone_size: few
cdr3_length: 14
j_call: TRBJ1-2
v_call: TRBV7-2
d_call: NA
cdr3_aa: CASSLVGAQDGYTF
cdr3_nt: TGTGCCAGCAGCTTAGTCGGAGCGCAGGATGGCTACACCTTC

clone_size: few
cdr3_length: 16
j_call: TRBJ1-1
v_call: TRBV27
d_call: NA
cdr3_aa: CASSPIQRVWNTEAFF
cdr3_nt: TGTGCCAGCAGTCCAATACAGAGGGTCTGGAACACTGAAGCTTTCTTT

clone_size: NA
cdr3_length: 15
j_call: TRBJ2-1
v_call: TRBV7-2
d_call: NA
cdr3_aa: CASSLEAGEYNEQFF
cdr3_nt: TGTGCCAGCAGCTTAGAGGCAGGGGAGTACAATGAGCAGTTCTTC

clone_size: NA
cdr3_length: 12
j_call: TRBJ2-3
v_call: TRBV7-3
d_call: NA
cdr3_aa: CASSFTGSSQYF
cdr3_nt: TGTGCCAGCAGCTTCACAGGGTCTTCGCAGTATTTT

clone_size: few
cdr3_length: 16
j_call: TRBJ1-1
v_call: TRBV11-2
d_call: TRBD1
cdr3_aa: CASSFLRTGENTEAFF
cdr3_nt: TGTGCCAGCAGCTTCCTTCGGACAGGGGAGAACACTGAAGCTTTCTTT

clone_size: few
cdr3_length: 14
j_call: TRBJ1-2
v_call: TRBV12-5
d_call: NA
cdr3_aa: CASGQSGTNYGYTF
cdr3_nt: TGTGCTAGTGGTCAAAGTGGTACTAACTATGGCTACACCTTC

clone_size: few
cdr3_length: 16
j_call: TRBJ1-6
v_call: TRBV4-1
d_call: NA
cdr3_aa: CASSQSAFGGNSPLHF
cdr3_nt: TGCGCCAGCAGCCAAAGTGCTTTTGGGGGGAATTCACCCCTCCACTTT

clone_size: few
cdr3_length: 17
j_call: TRBJ1-2
v_call: TRBV9
d_call: TRBD1
cdr3_aa: CASSVATGQGKLRGYTF
cdr3_nt: TGTGCCAGCAGCGTAGCTACGGGACAGGGTAAATTGAGAGGCTACACCTTC

clone_size: NA
cdr3_length: 14
j_call: TRBJ1-1
v_call: TRBV4-2
d_call: TRBD1
cdr3_aa: CASSSGQGAAEAFF
cdr3_nt: TGTGCCAGCAGCAGTGGACAGGGGGCGGCTGAAGCTTTCTTT

clone_size: few
cdr3_length: 15
j_call: TRBJ1-5
v_call: TRBV4-1
d_call: NA
cdr3_aa: CASSQGGVSNQPQHF
cdr3_nt: TGCGCCAGCAGCCAAGGAGGGGTGAGCAATCAGCCCCAGCATTTT

clone_size: NA
cdr3_length: 15
j_call: TRBJ1-1
v_call: TRBV4-1
d_call: NA
cdr3_aa: CASSQEQGLNTEAFF
cdr3_nt: TGCGCCAGCAGCCAGGAACAGGGACTGAACACTGAAGCTTTCTTT

clone_size: NA
cdr3_length: 17
j_call: TRBJ1-6
v_call: TRBV4-1
d_call: NA
cdr3_aa: CASSYSDPSSYNSPLHF
cdr3_nt: TGCGCCAGCAGCTACTCTGACCCGAGCTCCTATAATTCACCCCTCCACTTT